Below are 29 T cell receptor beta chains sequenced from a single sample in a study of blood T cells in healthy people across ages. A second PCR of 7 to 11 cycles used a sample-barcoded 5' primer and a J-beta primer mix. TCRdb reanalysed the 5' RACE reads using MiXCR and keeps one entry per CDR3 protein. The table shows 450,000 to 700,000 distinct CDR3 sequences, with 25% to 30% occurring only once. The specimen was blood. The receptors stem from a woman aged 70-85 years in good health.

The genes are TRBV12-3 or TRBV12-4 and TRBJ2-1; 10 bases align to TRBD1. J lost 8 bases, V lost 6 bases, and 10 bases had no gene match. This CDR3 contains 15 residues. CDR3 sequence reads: CASSPGQGFRYEQFF. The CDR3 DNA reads TGTGCCAGCAGCCCGGGACAGGGGTTCAGATATGAGCAGTTCTTC.

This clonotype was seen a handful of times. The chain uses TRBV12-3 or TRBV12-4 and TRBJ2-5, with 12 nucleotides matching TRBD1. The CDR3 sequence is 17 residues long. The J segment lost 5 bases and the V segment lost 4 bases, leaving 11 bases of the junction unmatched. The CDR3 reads CASSSDTGTGGRETQYF. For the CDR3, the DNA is TGTGCCAGCAGTTCAGACACCGGGACAGGGGGCCGGGAGACCCAGTACTTC.

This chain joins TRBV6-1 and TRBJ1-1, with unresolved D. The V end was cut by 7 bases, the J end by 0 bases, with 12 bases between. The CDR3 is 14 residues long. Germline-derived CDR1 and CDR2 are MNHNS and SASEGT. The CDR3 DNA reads TGTGCCAGCACCCTCGCAGGAGTGAACACTGAAGCTTTCTTT. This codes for CASTLAGVNTEAFF.

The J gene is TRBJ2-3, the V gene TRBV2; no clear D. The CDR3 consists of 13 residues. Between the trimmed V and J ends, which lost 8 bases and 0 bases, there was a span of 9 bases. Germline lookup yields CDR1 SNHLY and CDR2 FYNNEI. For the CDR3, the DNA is TGTGCCAGCCATAAACAGAGCACAGATACGCAGTATTTT. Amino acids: CASHKQSTDTQYF.

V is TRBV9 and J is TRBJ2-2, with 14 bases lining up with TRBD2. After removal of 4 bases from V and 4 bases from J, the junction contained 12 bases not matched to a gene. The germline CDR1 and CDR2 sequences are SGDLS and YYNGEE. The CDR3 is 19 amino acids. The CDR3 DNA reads TGTGCCAGCAGCTCTCCGGGACTAGCGGGAGTTGGCCCCACCGGGGAGCTGTTTTTT. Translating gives CASSSPGLAGVGPTGELFF.

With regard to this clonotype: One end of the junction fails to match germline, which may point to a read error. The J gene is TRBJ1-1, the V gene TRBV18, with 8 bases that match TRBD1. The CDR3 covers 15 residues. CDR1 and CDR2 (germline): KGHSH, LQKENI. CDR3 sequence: CAGSDDRGGNTEAFF. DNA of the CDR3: TGTGCCGGCTCAGACGACAGGGGCGGAAACACTGAAGCTTTCTTT.

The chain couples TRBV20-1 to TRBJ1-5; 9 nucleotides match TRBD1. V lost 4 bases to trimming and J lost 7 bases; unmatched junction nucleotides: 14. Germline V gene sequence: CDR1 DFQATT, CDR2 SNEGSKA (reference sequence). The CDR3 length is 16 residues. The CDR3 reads CSATPEGQGSRQPQHF. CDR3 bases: TGCAGTGCTACCCCGGAGGGACAGGGTTCCCGACAGCCCCAGCATTTT.

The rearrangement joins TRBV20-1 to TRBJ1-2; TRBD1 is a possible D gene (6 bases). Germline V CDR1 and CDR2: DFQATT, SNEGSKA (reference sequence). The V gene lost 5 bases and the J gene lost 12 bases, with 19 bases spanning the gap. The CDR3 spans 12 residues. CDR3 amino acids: CSASQGNQGDTF. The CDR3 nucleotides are TGCAGTGCTTCACAGGGTAACCAAGGTGACACCTTC.

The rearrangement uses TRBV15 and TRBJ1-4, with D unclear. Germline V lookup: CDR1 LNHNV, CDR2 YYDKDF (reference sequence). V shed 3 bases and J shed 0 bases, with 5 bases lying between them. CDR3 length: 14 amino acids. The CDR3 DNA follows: TGTGCCACCAGCAGGGGAGCAACTAATGAAAAACTGTTTTTT. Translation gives CATSRGATNEKLFF.

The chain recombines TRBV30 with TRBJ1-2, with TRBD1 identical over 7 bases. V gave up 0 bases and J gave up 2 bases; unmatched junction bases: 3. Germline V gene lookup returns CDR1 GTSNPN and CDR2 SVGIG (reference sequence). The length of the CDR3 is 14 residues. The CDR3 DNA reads TGTGCCTGGAGTGTACAGGGGCGGAACTATGGCTACACCTTC. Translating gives CAWSVQGRNYGYTF.

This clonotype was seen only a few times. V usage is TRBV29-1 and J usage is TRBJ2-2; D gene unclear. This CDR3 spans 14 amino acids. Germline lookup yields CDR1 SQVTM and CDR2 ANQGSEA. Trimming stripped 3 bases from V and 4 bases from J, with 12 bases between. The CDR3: CSVDHERGTGELFF. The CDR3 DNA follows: TGCAGCGTTGATCACGAGAGAGGCACCGGGGAGCTGTTTTTT.

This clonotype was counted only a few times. This CDR3 reads CASGLSGTLTYEQYF. The DNA for the CDR3 is TGTGCTAGTGGTTTGTCCGGGACACTGACCTACGAGCAGTACTTC. This rearrangement joins TRBV12-5 to TRBJ2-7; tentative D call: TRBD1 (6 bases). Germline-derived CDR1 and CDR2 are LGHNT and FRNRAP. Trimming removed 2 bases from V and 2 bases from J, with 13 bases in between. The CDR3 spans 15 residues.

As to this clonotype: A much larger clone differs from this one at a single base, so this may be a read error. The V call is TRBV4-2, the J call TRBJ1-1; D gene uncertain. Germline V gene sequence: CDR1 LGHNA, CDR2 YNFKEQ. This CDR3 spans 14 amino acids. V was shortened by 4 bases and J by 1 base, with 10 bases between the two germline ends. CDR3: CASSPRASNTEAFF. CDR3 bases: TGTGCCAGCAGCCCCCGGGCCTCGAACACTGAAGCTTTCTTT.

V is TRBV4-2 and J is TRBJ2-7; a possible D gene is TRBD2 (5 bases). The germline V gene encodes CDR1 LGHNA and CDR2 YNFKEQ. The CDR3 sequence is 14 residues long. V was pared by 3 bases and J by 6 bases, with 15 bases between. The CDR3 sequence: CASSHPQLEGEQYF. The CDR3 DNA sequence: TGTGCCAGCAGCCACCCACAACTAGAGGGCGAGCAGTACTTC.

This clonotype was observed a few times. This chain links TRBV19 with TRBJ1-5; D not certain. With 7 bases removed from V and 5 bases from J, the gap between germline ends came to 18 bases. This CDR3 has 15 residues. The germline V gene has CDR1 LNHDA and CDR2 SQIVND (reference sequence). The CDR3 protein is CASTAHSYGDQPQHF. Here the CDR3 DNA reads TGTGCCAGTACCGCTCATTCCTATGGGGATCAGCCCCAGCATTTT.

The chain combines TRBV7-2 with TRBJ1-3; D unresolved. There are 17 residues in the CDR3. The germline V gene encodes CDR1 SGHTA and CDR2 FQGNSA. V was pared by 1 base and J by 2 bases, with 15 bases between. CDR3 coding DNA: TGTGCCAGCAGCTTAGGCGGATACGGAGTGGCTGGAAACACCATATATTTT. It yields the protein CASSLGGYGVAGNTIYF.

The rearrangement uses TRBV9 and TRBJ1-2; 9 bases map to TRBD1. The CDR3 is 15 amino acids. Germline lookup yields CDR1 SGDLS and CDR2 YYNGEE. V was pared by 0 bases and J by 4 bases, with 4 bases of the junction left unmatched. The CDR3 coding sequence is TGTGCCAGCAGCGTAGCTCTGACAGGGGGCTATGGCTACACCTTC. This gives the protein CASSVALTGGYGYTF.

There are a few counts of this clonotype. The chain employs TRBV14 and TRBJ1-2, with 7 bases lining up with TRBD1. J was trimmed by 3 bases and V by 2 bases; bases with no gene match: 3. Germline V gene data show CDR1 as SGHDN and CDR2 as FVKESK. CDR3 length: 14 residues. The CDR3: CASSQPGQDYGYTF. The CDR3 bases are TGTGCCAGCAGCCAACCAGGACAGGACTATGGCTACACCTTC. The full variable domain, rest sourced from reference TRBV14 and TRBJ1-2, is EAGVTQFPSHSVIEKGQTVTLRCDPISGHDNLYWYRRVMGKEIKFLLHFVKESKQDESGMPNNRFLAERTGGTYSTLKVQPAELEDSGVYFCASSQPGQDYGYTFGSGTRLTVV.

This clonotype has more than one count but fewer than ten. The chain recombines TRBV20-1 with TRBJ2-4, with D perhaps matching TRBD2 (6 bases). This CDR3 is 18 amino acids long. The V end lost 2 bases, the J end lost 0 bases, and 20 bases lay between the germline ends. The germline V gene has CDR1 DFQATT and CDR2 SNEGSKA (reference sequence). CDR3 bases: TGCAGTGCTAGAATAATACGGAGGGCCCCCCTAGCCAAAAACATTCAGTACTTC. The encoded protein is CSARIIRRAPLAKNIQYF.

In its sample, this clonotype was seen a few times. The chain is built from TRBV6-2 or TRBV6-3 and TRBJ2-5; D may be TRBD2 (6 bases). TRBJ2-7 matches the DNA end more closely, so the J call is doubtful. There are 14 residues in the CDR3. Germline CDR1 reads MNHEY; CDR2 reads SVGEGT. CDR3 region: CASKEGSIPSEQYF. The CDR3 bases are TGTGCCAGCAAGGAGGGATCTATTCCTAGCGAGCAGTACTTC.

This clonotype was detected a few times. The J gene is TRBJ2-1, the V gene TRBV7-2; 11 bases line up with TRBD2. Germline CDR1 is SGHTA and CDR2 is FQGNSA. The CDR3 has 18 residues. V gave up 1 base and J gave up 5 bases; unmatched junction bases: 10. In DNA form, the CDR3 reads TGTGCCAGCAGCTTAGGTAGCGGGGGGGGACCCCTAGACAATGAGCAGTTCTTC. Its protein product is CASSLGSGGGPLDNEQFF.

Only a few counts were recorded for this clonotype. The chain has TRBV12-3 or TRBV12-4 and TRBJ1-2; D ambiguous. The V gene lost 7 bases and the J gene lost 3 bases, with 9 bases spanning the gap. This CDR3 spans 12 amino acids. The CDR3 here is CASTRTDYGYTF. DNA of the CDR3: TGTGCCAGCACCCGGACGGACTATGGCTACACCTTC.

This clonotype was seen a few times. CDR3 coding DNA: TGTGCCGGAGGGACAGGTGGAGAGACCCAGTACTTC. Translated, it gives CAGGTGGETQYF. V gene TRBV2 combines with J gene TRBJ2-5, with TRBD1 identical over 8 bases. Germline V CDR1 and CDR2: SNHLY, FYNNEI. With V trimmed by 11 bases and J by 4 bases, 6 bases remained unmatched. CDR3 length equals 12 residues.

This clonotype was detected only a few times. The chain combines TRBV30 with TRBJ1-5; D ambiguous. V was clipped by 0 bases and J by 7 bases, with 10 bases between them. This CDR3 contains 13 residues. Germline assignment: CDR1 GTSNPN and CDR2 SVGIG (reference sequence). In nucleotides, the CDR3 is TGTGCCTGGAGTGTAGAAGGAGGCCAGCCCCAGCATTTT. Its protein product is CAWSVEGGQPQHF.

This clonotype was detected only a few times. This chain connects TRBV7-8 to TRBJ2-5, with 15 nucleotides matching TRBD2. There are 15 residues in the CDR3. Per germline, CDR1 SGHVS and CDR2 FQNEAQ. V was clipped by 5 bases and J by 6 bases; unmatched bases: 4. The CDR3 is CASSTGTSGGKTQYF. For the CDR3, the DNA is TGTGCCAGCAGCACCGGGACTAGCGGGGGGAAGACCCAGTACTTC.

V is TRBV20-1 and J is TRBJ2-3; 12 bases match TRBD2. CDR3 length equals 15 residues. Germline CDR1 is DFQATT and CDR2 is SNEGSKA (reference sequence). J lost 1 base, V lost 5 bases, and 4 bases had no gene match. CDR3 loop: CSASLAGGRTDTQYF. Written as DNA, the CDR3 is TGCAGTGCTTCCCTAGCGGGGGGGCGCACAGATACGCAGTATTTT.

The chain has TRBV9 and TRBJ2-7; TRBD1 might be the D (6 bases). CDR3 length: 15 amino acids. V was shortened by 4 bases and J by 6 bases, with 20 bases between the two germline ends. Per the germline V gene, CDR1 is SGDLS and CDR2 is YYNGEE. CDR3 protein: CASSRSDRQFFEQYF. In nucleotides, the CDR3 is TGTGCCAGCAGCAGGTCCGACAGGCAATTCTTCGAGCAGTACTTC.

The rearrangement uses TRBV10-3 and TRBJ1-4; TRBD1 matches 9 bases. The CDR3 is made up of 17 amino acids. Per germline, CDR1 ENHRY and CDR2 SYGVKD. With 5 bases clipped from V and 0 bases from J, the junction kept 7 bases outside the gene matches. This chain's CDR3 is CAISPGTGLATNEKLFF. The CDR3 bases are TGTGCCATCAGTCCCGGGACAGGGTTAGCAACTAATGAAAAACTGTTTTTT.

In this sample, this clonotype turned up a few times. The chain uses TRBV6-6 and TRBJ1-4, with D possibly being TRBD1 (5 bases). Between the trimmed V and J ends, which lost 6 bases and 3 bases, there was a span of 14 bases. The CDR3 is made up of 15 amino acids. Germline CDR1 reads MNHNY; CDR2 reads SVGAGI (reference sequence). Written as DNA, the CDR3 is TGTGCCAGCAGGGACGGGGGTTTGGCTAATGAAAAACTGTTTTTT. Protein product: CASRDGGLANEKLFF.